Presented here are 5 T cell receptor beta chains from one specimen sequenced in a study of T cell changes during pregnancy in multiple sclerosis. This table comes from immunoSEQ multiplex PCR, and its TCRdb copy is limited to in-frame clones, with some not included. This table has 39,000 or so clones, approximately 94% appearing once. Sequenced here: CD8+ T cells from peripheral blood mononuclear cells, sampled in the third trimester of pregnancy. These receptors were taken from a female donor with multiple sclerosis, enrolled in a pregnancy study.

The chain links TRBV4-1 to TRBJ2-5; TRBD2 is a possible D gene (6 bases). Trimming pared 3 bases from V and 3 bases from J, leaving 23 bases between. The CDR3 totals 18 residues. CDR1 is MGHRA and CDR2 is YSYEKL in the germline V gene. CDR3 nucleotide sequence: TGCGCCAGCAGCCATCCGAAGGTGCCCTGGGACTTAAAAGAGACCCAGTACTTC. Protein sequence: CASSHPKVPWDLKETQYF.

The chain uses TRBV27 and TRBJ1-1, with D possibly TRBD1 on 5 matching bases. The CDR3 runs to 14 residues. The V gene's germline CDR1 is MNHEY and CDR2 SMNVEV (reference sequence). V lost 5 bases and J lost 0, with 10 bases in between. In DNA, the CDR3 is TGTGCCAGCAGTCCGCGACAGTTGAACACTGAAGCTTTCTTT. It codes for CASSPRQLNTEAFF.

The chain combines TRBV28 with TRBJ2-1; 11 nucleotides agree with TRBD1. V shed 7 bases, J shed 7 bases, and the junction held 12 bases outside the gene matches. This CDR3 contains 16 residues. Germline loops: CDR1 MDHEN, CDR2 SYDVKM. This chain's CDR3 is CASTGMGTGGSNEQFF. DNA of the CDR3: TGTGCCAGCACCGGAATGGGGACAGGGGGTTCAAATGAGCAGTTCTTC. Full variable domain (missing parts from reference TRBV28 and TRBJ2-1): DVKVTQSSRYLVKRTGEKVFLECVQDMDHENMFWYRQDPGLGLRLIYFSYDVKMKEKGDIPEGYSVSREKKERFSLILESASTNQTSMYLCASTGMGTGGSNEQFFGPGTRLTVL.

This clone came up once. This chain connects TRBV6-5 to TRBJ1-4; TRBD1 is a possible D gene (5 bases). The CDR3 covers 14 residues. V gave up 7 bases and J gave up 7 bases, with 16 bases separating them. The germline gives CDR1 MNHEY, CDR2 SVGAGI. CDR3 nucleotide sequence: TGTGCCAGCATCCGGGGAGGGGAGAGTGAAAAACTGTTTTTT. This sequence encodes CASIRGGESEKLFF.

V and J are TRBV28 and TRBJ1-2; 8 nucleotides align to TRBD1. V was clipped by 5 bases and J by 3 bases; unmatched bases: 8. Per germline, CDR1 MDHEN and CDR2 SYDVKM. The CDR3 extends over 15 amino acids. CDR3 sequence reads: CASSAGQGLYYGYTF. For the CDR3, the DNA is TGTGCCAGCAGTGCAGGACAGGGATTGTACTATGGCTACACCTTC.